This paragraph covers one T cell receptor beta chain sequence. The data originate from a study of blood T cell repertoires in COVID-19. Study-wide background: The samples span acute and convalescent COVID-19 from the United States, Italy and Spain. T cells, B-cell-depleted T cells, or PBMCs provided the cDNA or gDNA that served as material.

V shed 6 bases and J 5 bases; nucleotides not matched to a gene: 10. The CDR3 loop spans 14 amino acids. The germline CDR1 and CDR2 sequences are MDHEN and SYDVKM. Authors' data handling: The assay estimated nucleated cells by amplifying reference gene primers. Assay used: immunoSEQ multiplex PCR; TCRdb lists only in-frame clones, some missing. For V, J and clone size, that table is used; D and trimming come from the DNA. The sample lists more than 10,000 clones; around 90% were seen once. The clonotype comes from a human donor with active COVID-19. The donor label of this sample is uncertain. The chain joins TRBV28 to TRBJ2-7, with 7 bases fitting TRBD2. Sequenced input: peripheral blood. DNA for the CDR3: TGTGCCAGCAGCCCCGGGGAGGGATTCGACGAGCAGTACTTC. Its protein product is CASSPGEGFDEQYF.